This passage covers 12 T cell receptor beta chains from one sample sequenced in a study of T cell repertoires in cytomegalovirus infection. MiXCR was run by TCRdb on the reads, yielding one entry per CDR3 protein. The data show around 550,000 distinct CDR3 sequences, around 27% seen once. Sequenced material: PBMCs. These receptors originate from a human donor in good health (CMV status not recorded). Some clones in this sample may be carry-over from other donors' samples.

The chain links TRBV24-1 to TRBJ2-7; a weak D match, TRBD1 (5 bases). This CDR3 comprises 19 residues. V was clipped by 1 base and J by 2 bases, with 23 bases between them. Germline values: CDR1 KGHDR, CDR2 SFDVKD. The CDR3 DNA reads TGTGCCACCAGTGATTTTTCGGAGACAGCTGAGATACGAGCCTACGAGCAGTACGTC. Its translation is CATSDFSETAEIRAYEQYV.

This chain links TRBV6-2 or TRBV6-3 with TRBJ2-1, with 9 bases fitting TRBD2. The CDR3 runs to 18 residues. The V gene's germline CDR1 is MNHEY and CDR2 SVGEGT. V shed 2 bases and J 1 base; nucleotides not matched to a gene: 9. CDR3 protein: CASSYLAGRTESYNEQFF. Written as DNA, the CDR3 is TGTGCCAGCAGTTACCTAGCGGGAAGAACGGAGTCCTACAATGAGCAGTTCTTC.

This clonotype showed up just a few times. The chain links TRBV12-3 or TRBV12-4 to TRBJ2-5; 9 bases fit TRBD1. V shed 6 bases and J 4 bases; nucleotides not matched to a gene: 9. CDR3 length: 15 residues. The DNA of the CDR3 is TGTGCCAGCAGAGCTCCGGACAGGGGAGGAGAGACCCAGTACTTC. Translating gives CASRAPDRGGETQYF.

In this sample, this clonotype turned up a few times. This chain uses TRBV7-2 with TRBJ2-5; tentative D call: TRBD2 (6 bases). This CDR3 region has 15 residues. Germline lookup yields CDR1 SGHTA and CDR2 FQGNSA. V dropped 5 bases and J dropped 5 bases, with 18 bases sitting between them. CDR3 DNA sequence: TGTGCCAGCAGCCCCTGGCGGGGCGGCGGGGAGACCCAGTACTTC. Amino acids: CASSPWRGGGETQYF.

This chain's CDR3 is CASSPDRRFPDRQYF. The DNA for the CDR3 is TGTGCCAGCAGCCCTGATCGGAGATTTCCCGATCGGCAGTACTTC. This sequence joins TRBV6-6 and TRBJ2-7; D gene unclear. The germline V and J ends were trimmed by 6 bases and 9 bases, with 24 bases remaining between them. Germline V gives CDR1 MNHNY, CDR2 SVGAGI (reference sequence). This CDR3 region has 15 residues.

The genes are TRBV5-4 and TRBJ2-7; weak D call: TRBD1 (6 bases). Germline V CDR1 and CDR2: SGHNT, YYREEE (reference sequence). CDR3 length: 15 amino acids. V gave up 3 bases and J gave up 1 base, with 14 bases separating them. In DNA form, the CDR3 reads TGTGCCAGCAGCTCTGCAGGGGTCGGGTCCTACGAGCAGTACGTC. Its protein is CASSSAGVGSYEQYV.

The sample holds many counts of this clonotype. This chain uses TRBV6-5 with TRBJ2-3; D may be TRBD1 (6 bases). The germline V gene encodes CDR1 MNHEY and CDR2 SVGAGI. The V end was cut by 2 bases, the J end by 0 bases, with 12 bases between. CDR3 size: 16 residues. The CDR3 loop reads CASSYGTGFSTDTQYF. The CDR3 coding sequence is TGTGCCAGCAGTTACGGTACAGGGTTTAGCACAGATACGCAGTATTTT.

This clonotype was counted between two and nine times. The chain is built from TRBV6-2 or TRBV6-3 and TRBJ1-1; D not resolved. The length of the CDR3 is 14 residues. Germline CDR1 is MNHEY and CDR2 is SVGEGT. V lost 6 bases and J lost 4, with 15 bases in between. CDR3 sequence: CASRSVGRSTEAFF. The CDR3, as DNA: TGTGCCAGCAGGAGTGTAGGGAGGAGCACTGAAGCTTTCTTT.

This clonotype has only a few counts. In DNA, the CDR3 is TGTGCCAGCAGTCCTAGTGGGCCATACACAGATACGCAGTATTTT. Translating gives CASSPSGPYTDTQYF. This rearrangement joins TRBV6-2 or TRBV6-3 to TRBJ2-3, with unresolved D. Trimming took 5 bases from V and 2 from J, leaving 14 bases between them. The CDR3 covers 15 residues. The germline V gene has CDR1 MNHEY and CDR2 SVGEGT.

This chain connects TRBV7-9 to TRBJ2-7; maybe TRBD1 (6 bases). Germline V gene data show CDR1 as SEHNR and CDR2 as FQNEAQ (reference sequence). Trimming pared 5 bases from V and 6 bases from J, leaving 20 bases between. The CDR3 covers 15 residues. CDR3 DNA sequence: TGTGCCAGCAGCCCCCGGACGGGCCAAGGGGGCGAGCAGTACTTC. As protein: CASSPRTGQGGEQYF.

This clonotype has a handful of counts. Written as DNA, the CDR3 is TGTGCCAGCAGCTTAGGGCCCAGAGGGGGCGGCTATGGCTACACCTTC. It yields the protein CASSLGPRGGGYGYTF. V gene TRBV7-2 combines with J gene TRBJ1-2; 7 nucleotides line up with TRBD1. Germline lookup yields CDR1 SGHTA and CDR2 FQGNSA. Germline trimming cut 1 base from V and 4 bases from J; bases unmatched to any gene: 9. The CDR3 sequence is 16 residues long.

DNA of the CDR3: TGTGCCAGCTCAGGGACAGGGGACAATTCACCCCTCCACTTT. Protein: CASSGTGDNSPLHF. This chain connects TRBV18 to TRBJ1-6; 10 bases fit TRBD1. Germline CDR1 is KGHSH and CDR2 is LQKENI. This CDR3 comprises 14 residues. The junction had 2 bases not matched to a gene; V was cut back by 5 bases and J by 7 bases.